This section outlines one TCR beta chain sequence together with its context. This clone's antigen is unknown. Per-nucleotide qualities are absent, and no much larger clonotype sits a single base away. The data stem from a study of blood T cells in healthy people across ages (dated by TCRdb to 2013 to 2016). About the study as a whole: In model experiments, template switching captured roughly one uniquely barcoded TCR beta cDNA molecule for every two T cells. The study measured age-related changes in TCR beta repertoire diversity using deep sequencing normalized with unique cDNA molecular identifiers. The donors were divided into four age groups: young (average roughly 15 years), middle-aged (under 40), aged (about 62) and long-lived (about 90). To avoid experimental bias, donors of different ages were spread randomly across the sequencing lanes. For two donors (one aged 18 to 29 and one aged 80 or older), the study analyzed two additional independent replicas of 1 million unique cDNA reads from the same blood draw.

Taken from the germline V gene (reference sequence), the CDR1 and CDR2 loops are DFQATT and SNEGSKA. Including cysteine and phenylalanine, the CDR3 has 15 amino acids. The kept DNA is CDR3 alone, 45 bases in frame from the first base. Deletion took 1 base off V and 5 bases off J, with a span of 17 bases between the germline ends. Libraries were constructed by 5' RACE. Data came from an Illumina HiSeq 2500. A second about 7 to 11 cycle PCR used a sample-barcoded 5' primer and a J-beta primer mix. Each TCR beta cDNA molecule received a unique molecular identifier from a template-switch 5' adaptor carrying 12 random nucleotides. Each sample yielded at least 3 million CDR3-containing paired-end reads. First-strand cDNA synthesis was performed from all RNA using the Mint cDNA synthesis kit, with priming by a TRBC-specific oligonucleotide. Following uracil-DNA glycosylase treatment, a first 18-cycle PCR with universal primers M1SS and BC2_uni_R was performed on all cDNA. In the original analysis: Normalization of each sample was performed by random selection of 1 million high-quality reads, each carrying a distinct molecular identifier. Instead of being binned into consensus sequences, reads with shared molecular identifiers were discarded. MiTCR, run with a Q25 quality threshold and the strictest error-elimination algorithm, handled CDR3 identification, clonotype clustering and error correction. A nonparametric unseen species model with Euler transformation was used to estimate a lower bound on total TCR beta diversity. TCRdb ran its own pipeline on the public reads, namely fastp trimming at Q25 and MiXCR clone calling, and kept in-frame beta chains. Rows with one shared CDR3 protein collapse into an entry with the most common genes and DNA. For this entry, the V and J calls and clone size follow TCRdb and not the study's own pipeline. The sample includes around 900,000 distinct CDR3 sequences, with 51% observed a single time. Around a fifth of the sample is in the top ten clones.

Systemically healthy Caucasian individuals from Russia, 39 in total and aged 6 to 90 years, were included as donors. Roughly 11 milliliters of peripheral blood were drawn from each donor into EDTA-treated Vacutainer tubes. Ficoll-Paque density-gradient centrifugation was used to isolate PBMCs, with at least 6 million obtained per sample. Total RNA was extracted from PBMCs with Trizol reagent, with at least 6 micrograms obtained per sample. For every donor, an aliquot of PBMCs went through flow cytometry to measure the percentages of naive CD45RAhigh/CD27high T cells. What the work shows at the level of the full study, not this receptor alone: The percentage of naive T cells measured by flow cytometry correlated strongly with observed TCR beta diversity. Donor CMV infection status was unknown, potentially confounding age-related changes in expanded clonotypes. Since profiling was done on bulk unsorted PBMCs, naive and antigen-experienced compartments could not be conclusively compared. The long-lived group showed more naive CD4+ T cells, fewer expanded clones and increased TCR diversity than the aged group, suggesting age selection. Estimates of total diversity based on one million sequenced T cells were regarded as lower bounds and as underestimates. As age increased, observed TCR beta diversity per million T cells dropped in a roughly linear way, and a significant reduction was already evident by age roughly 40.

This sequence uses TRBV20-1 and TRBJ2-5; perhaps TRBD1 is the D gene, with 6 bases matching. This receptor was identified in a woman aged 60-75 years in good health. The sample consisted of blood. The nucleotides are TGCAGTGCTAGAGCCGCCGGGACACCACGGGAGACCCAGTACTTC. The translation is CSARAAGTPRETQYF.